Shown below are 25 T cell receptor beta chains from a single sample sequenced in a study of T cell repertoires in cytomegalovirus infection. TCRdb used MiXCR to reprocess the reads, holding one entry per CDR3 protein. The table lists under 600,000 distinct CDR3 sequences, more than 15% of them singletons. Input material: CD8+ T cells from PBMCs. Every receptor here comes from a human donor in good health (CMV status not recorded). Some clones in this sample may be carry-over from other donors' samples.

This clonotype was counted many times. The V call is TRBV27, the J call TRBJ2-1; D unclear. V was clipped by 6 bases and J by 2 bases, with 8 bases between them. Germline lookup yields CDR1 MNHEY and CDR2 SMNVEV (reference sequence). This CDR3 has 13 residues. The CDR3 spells CASSLGAYNEQFF. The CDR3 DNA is TGTGCCAGCAGCTTAGGCGCCTACAATGAGCAGTTCTTC.

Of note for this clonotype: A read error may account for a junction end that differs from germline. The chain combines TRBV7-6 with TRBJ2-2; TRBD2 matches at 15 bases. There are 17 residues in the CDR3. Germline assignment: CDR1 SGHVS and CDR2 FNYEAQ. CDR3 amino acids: CGSSSGLAGGPSGELFF. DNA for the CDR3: TGTGGCAGCAGCTCCGGACTAGCGGGGGGGCCGTCCGGGGAGCTGTTTTTT.

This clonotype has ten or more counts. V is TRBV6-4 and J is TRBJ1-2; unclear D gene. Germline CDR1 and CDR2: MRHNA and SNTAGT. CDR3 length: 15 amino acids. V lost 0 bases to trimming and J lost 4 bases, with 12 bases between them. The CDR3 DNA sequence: TGTGCCAGCAGTGACTCGATAGGTTTACGCTATGGCTACACCTTC. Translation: CASSDSIGLRYGYTF.

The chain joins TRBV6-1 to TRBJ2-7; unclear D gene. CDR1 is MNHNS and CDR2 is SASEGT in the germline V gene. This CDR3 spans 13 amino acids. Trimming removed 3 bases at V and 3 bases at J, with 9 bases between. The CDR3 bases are TGTGCCAGCAGTGAGATAGGTAGCTACGAGCAGTACTTC. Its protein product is CASSEIGSYEQYF.

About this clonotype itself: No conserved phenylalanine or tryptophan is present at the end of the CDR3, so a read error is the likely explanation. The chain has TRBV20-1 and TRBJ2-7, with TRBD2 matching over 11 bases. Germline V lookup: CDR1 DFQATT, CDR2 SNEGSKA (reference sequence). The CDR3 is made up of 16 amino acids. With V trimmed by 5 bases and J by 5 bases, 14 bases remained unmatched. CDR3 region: CSAPPRETSGINEQYL. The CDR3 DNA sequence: TGCAGTGCTCCCCCCAGAGAGACTAGCGGGATCAACGAGCAGTACTTA.

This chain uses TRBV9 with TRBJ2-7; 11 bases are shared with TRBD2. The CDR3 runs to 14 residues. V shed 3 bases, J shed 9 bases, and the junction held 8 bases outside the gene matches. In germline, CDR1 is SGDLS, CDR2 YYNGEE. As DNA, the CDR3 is TGTGCCAGCAGCGAGCGACTAGCGGGGACCCCGCAGTACTTC. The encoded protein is CASSERLAGTPQYF.

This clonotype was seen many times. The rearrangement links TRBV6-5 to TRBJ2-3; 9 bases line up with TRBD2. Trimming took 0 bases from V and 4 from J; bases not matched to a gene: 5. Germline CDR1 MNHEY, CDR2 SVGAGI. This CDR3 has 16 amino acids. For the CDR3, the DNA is TGTGCCAGCAGTTACTCGGGCGGGGGGGCCTCAGATACGCAGTATTTT. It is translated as CASSYSGGGASDTQYF.

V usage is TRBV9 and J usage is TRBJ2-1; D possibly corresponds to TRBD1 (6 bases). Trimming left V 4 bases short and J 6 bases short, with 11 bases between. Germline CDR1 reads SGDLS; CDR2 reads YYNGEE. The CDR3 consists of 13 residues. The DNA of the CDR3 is TGTGCCAGCAGCATTTCAGGGGCCAATGAGCAGTTCTTC. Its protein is CASSISGANEQFF.

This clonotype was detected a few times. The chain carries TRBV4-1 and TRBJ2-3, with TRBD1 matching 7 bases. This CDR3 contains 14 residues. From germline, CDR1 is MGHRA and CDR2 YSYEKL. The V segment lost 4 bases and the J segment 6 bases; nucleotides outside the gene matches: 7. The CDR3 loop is CASSPGTARDTQYF. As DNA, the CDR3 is TGCGCCAGCAGCCCCGGGACAGCTAGGGATACGCAGTATTTT.

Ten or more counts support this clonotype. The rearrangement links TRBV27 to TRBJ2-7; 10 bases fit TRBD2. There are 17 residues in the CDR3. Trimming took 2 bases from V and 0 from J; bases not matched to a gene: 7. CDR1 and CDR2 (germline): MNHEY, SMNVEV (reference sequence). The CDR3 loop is CASSLRLAGESSYEQYF. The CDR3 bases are TGTGCCAGCAGTTTAAGGCTAGCGGGGGAGAGCTCCTACGAGCAGTACTTC.

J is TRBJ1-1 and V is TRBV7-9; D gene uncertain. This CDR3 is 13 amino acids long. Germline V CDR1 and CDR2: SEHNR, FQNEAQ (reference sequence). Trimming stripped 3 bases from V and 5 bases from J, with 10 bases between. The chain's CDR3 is CASSFEGATEAFF. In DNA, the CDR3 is TGTGCCAGCAGCTTTGAGGGAGCAACTGAAGCTTTCTTT.

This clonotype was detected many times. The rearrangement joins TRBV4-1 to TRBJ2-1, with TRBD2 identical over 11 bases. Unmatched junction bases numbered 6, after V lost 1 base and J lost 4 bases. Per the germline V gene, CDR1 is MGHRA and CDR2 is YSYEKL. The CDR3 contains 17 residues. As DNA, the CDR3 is TGCGCCAGCAGCCAAGTACTAGCGGGAGTTAAGTACAATGAGCAGTTCTTC. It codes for CASSQVLAGVKYNEQFF.

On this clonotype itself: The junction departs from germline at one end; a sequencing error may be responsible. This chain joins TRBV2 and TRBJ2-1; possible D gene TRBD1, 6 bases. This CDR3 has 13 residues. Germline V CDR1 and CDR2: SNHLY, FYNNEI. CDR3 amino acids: CASSGGPNNEQLF. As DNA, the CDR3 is TGTGCCAGCAGTGGGGGGCCAAACAATGAGCAGTTATTC.

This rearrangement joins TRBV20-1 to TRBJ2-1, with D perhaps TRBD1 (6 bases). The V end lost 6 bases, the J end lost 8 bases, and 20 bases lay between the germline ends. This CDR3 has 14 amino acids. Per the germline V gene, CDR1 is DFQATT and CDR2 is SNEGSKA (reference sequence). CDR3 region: CSAIPQGSAYEQFF. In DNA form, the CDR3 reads TGCAGTGCCATCCCCCAGGGGAGTGCCTATGAGCAGTTCTTC.

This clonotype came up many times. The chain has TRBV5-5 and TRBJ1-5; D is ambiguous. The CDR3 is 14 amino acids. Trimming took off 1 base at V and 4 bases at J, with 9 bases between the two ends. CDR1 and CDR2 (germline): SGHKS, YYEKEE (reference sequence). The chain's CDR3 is CASSLKGNNQPQHF. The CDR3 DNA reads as TGTGCCAGCAGCTTGAAGGGCAATAATCAGCCCCAGCATTTT.

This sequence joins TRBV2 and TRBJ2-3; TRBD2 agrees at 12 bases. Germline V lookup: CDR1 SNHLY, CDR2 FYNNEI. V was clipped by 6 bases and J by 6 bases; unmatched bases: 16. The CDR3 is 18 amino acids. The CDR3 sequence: CASRLAGGFKTMGDTQYF. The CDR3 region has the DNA TGTGCCAGCAGACTAGCGGGGGGATTTAAGACCATGGGTGATACGCAGTATTTT.

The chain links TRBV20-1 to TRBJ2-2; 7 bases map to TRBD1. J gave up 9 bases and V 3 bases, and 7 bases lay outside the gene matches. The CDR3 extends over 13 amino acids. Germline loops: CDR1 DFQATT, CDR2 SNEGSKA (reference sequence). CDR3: CSARGDSGRELFF. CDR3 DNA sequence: TGCAGTGCTAGGGGGGACAGCGGTAGGGAGCTGTTTTTT.

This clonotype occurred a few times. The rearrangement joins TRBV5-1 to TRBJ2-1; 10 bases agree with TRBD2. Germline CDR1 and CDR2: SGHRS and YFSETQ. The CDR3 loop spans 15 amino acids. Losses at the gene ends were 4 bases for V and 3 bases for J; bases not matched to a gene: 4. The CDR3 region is CASSATSGVYNEQFF. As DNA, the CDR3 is TGCGCCAGCAGCGCCACTAGCGGGGTCTACAATGAGCAGTTCTTC.

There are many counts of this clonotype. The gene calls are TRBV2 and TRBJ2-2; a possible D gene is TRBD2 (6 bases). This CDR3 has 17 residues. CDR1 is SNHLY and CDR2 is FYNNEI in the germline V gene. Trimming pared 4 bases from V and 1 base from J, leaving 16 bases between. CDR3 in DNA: TGTGCCAGCAGTGGAAGGCTGGCGGGGCAGAACACCGGGGAGCTGTTTTTT. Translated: CASSGRLAGQNTGELFF.

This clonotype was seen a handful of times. The CDR3 DNA follows: TGTGCCAGCAACGCTAGGAGCTCCTACAATGAGCAGTTCTTC. Protein sequence: CASNARSSYNEQFF. This chain links TRBV27 with TRBJ2-1, with D uncertain. The CDR3 runs 14 residues. V lost 7 bases, J lost 0 bases, and 10 bases lay in between. Germline V gives CDR1 MNHEY, CDR2 SMNVEV (reference sequence).

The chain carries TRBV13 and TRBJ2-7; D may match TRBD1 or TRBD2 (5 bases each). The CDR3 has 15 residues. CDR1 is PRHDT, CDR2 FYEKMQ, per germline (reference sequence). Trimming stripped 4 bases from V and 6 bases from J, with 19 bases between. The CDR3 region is CASSSESGTTTEQYF. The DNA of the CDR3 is TGTGCCAGCAGCTCCGAATCCGGGACCACAACCGAGCAGTACTTC.

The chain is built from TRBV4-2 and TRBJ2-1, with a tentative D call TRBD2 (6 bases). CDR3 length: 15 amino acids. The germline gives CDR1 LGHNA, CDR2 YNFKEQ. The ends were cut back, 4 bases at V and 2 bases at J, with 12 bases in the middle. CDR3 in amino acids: CASSREEETYNEQFF. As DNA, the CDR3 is TGTGCCAGCAGCCGGGAGGAAGAGACCTACAATGAGCAGTTCTTC.

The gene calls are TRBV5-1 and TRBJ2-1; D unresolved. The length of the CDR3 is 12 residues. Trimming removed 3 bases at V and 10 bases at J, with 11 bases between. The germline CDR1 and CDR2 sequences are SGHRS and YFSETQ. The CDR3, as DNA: TGCGCCAGCAGCTCCATCTTAGGGGAGCAGTTCTTC. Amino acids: CASSSILGEQFF.

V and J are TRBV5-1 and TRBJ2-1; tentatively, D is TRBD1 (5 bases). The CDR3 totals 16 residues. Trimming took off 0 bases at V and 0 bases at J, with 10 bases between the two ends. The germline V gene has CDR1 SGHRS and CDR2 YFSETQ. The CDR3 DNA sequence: TGCGCCAGCAGCTTGGGGCAGGGCAGCTCCTACAATGAGCAGTTCTTC. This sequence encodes CASSLGQGSSYNEQFF.

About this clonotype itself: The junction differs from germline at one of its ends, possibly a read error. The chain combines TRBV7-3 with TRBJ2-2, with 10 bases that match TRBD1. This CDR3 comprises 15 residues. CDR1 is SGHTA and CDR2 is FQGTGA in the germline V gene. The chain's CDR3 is CARSLGQGWTGELFF. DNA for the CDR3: TGTGCCAGAAGCTTGGGACAGGGGTGGACCGGGGAGCTTTTTTTT.